In this sample, the clone carrying this T cell receptor (beta chain) turned up a few times. Its antigen remains unknown. This entry is derived from a study of cytomegalovirus exposure and HLA in healthy donors. The germline V gene has CDR1 SQVTM and CDR2 ANQGSEA. V was pared by 1 base and J by 4 bases, with 12 bases of the junction left unmatched. There are 18 residues in the CDR3. Findings and caveats of the study: Across all donors, roughly uniform sequencing depth was an assumption of the presence/absence analyses. In a later analysis, at a false discovery rate of 0.05, roughly 18,000 TCR beta sequences were associated with HLA alleles. It is likely that the observed cluster of highly shared sequence variants was a sequencing artifact.

PCR amplification relied on 60 Vbeta primers (plus 13 Jbeta primers). Profiling relied on immunoSEQ multiplex PCR, and the TCRdb table lists in-frame clones only, not all of them. The table includes about 77,000 clones, around 79% detected once. This TCR was sampled from a man in his forties in good health and CMV-seronegative. The genes are TRBV29-1 and TRBJ2-2, with 10 bases fitting TRBD2. Sequences were obtained from PBMCs. As DNA, the CDR3 is TGCAGCGTTGAAGTTGGTGGGACTAGCGTTTCGGGCACCGGGGAGCTGTTTTTT. Translation: CSVEVGGTSVSGTGELFF.